The source of this T cell receptor (beta chain) is a study of identical twins. Study observations and caveats: A partial confounding effect on zero-insertion analyses could come from invariant MAIT and iNKT cells. Twins shared out-of-frame alpha sequences with excess low generation probability.

Each donor was a healthy Caucasian. Worth noting for this clonotype: Its specificity is not known.

Each CDR3 protein gets one entry after TCRdb re-called the 5' RACE reads with MiXCR. In the table there are 500,000 to 550,000 distinct CDR3 sequences, roughly a fifth of which are singletons. This CDR3 spans 14 amino acids. Germline lookup yields CDR1 MNHEY and CDR2 SVGEGT. Trimming stripped 5 bases from V and 7 bases from J, with 12 bases between. The same data also contributed to another study, on T cells expressing NK-cell markers. That work adds: One of eight sequenced donors was HCMV-seronegative; the other seven were seropositive.

This receptor was obtained from a woman younger than 30 in good health. V and J are TRBV6-2 or TRBV6-3 and TRBJ1-6; D is ambiguous. The sample taken for sequencing was CD4+ T cells sorted from blood. The CDR3 loop is CASSRLQRNSPLHF. CDR3 nucleotide sequence: TGTGCCAGCAGTCGTCTTCAAAGGAATTCACCCCTCCACTTT.